This record covers a single T cell receptor (beta chain). This sample was taken from a study of pediatric ulcerative colitis. Up to 500,000 reads were sequenced per sample. Sequencing was performed with immunoSEQ multiplex PCR; in TCRdb, only in-frame clones are kept and a portion is missing. The sample yields approximately 4,300 clones, more than 80% seen once. The J segment lost 5 bases and the V segment lost 4 bases, leaving 1 base of the junction unmatched. The length of the CDR3 is 13 residues. Germline V lookup: CDR1 KGHSH, CDR2 LQKENI. The gene calls are TRBV18 and TRBJ1-4; 7 bases agree with TRBD1. The sequence came from a boy aged 5-17 years who was a control in a study of pediatric ulcerative colitis. Sequenced material: blood. The CDR3 region is CASSQGANEKLFF. CDR3 coding DNA: TGTGCCAGCTCACAGGGGGCCAATGAAAAACTGTTTTTT.